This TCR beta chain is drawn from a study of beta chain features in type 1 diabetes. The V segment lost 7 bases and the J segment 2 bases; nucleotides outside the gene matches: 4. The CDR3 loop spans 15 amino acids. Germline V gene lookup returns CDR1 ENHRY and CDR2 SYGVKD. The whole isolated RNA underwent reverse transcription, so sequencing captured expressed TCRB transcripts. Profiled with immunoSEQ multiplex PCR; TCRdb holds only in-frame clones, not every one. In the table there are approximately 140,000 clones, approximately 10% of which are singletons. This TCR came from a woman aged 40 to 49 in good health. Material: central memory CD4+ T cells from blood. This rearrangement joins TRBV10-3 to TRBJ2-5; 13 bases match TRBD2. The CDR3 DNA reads TGTGCCATCAACGGACTAGCGGGAGCACAAGAGACCCAGTACTTC. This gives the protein CAINGLAGAQETQYF.